The 22 T cell receptor beta chains in this list originate from one sample, sequenced in a study of T cell responses to AZD1222 COVID-19 vaccine. Profiled with immunoSEQ multiplex PCR; TCRdb holds only in-frame clones, not every one. The sample shows some 130,000 clones, 90% to 95% of them seen only once. The specimen was peripheral blood, collected 28 days after the second AZD1222 dose. The origin of the receptors is an adult who received the AZD1222 COVID-19 vaccine.

In its sample, this clone was seen once. The chain recombines TRBV6-4 with TRBJ2-3, with 8 nucleotides matching TRBD1. The CDR3 consists of 15 residues. V dropped 2 bases and J dropped 0; count of bases not matched to a gene: 1. Germline V CDR1 and CDR2: MRHNA, SNTAGT. As DNA, the CDR3 is TGTGCCAGCAGTGACACAGGGGGTAGCACAGATACGCAGTATTTT. Protein: CASSDTGGSTDTQYF.

Points on this clone: Since the CDR3 does not end with the conserved phenylalanine or tryptophan, this likely comes from a read error. The DNA is omitted, as the CDR3 cannot be located on it reliably, and the CDR3 follows TCRdb's listing. The chain joins TRBV5-8 to TRBJ2-7; no DNA check was done on the table's D call, TRBD2. CDR1 and CDR2 (germline): SGHTS, YDEGEE. A total of 13 residues make up the CDR3, ends included. CDR3: CASSLVGITWEFS.

This rearrangement joins TRBV7-9 to TRBJ1-6, with TRBD1 identical over 9 bases. This CDR3 has 16 residues. V lost 5 bases, J lost 8 bases, and 10 bases stayed unmatched. Germline V gene sequence: CDR1 SEHNR, CDR2 FQNEAQ (reference sequence). Written as DNA, the CDR3 is TGTGCCAGCAGCGTGGGACGACAGGGGGAGGATTCACCCCTCCACTTT. Its protein product is CASSVGRQGEDSPLHF.

The V and J genes are TRBV27 and TRBJ1-3, with D maybe TRBD1 (5 bases). CDR1 is MNHEY, CDR2 SMNVEV, per germline (reference sequence). The CDR3 spans 15 residues. V dropped 2 bases and J dropped 0 bases, with 8 bases sitting between them. The CDR3 DNA sequence: TGTGCCAGCAGTTTAAAGGGGTTCTCTGGAAACACCATATATTTT. Amino acids: CASSLKGFSGNTIYF.

The gene calls are TRBV7-8 and TRBJ2-3, with TRBD2 as a possible D gene (5 bases). This CDR3 comprises 17 residues. The V end was cut by 2 bases, the J end by 9 bases, with 24 bases between. Germline V gene data show CDR1 as SGHVS and CDR2 as FQNEAQ. Written as DNA, the CDR3 is TGTGCCAGCAGCTTATTGGTCGGACTCGTCGCCAGTCGGACGCAGTATTTT. Translation: CASSLLVGLVASRTQYF.

The V gene is TRBV5-1, the J gene TRBJ1-1; D gene unclear. Germline-derived CDR1 and CDR2 are SGHRS and YFSETQ. This CDR3 has 14 residues. V was shortened by 4 bases and J by 2 bases, with 12 bases between the two germline ends. The CDR3 loop is CASSSGLGNTEAFF. In nucleotides, the CDR3 is TGCGCCAGCAGCAGCGGGTTGGGCAACACTGAAGCTTTCTTT.

For the CDR3, the DNA is TGTGCCAGCAGACAGGGTAGCAATCAGCCCCAGCATTTT. Its translation: CASRQGSNQPQHF. The chain uses TRBV27 and TRBJ1-5; TRBD1 is a possible D gene (6 bases). The V end was cut by 6 bases, the J end by 0 bases, with 6 bases between. Looked up from germline, CDR1 is MNHEY and CDR2 is SMNVEV (reference sequence). The CDR3 covers 13 residues.

The chain combines TRBV5-5 with TRBJ1-1; maybe TRBD1 (5 bases). Germline lookup yields CDR1 SGHKS and CDR2 YYEKEE (reference sequence). The V and J ends lost 4 bases and 1 base respectively, with 8 bases between them. The CDR3 has 13 residues. The CDR3 sequence: CASSPGQNTEAFF. The CDR3 DNA is TGTGCCAGCAGCCCCGGACAGAACACTGAAGCTTTCTTT.

The V gene is TRBV2, the J gene TRBJ1-1; no reliable D call. Trimming cost V 1 base and J 6 bases, with 12 bases left between them. The germline CDR1 and CDR2 sequences are SNHLY and FYNNEI. CDR3 length: 14 amino acids. As DNA, the CDR3 is TGTGCCAGCAGTGAAGGGACCCTAACGGCTGAAGCTTTCTTT. Translated, it gives CASSEGTLTAEAFF.

The chain links TRBV7-2 to TRBJ1-6; 8 positions agree with TRBD1. The ends lost 1 base at V and 9 bases at J; junction bases unmatched: 11. The CDR3 is made up of 17 amino acids. Germline values: CDR1 SGHTA, CDR2 FQGNSA. The CDR3 coding sequence is TGTGCCAGCAGCTTAGTGGGGTGGCCAGGGGGCTCTTCACCCCTCCACTTT. It translates to CASSLVGWPGGSSPLHF.

This clone was observed a single time. V usage is TRBV7-9 and J usage is TRBJ1-2; unclear D gene. The V end was cut by 5 bases, the J end by 8 bases, with 18 bases between. CDR1 and CDR2 from the germline V gene are SEHNR and FQNEAQ (reference sequence). The CDR3 sequence is 14 residues long. In DNA, the CDR3 is TGTGCCAGCAGCCCCAATAGAGATCGGACGGGCTACACCTTC. Amino acids: CASSPNRDRTGYTF.

A single count supports this clone. This chain uses TRBV9 with TRBJ2-3; D assignment may be TRBD1 or TRBD2 (6 bases each). Germline lookup yields CDR1 SGDLS and CDR2 YYNGEE. The CDR3 is 13 amino acids. V lost 5 bases and J 5 bases, leaving 12 bases between the germline ends. For the CDR3, the DNA is TGTGCCAGCAGGAGGGGGGAGAAAGATACGCAGTATTTT. It translates to CASRRGEKDTQYF.

The rearrangement joins TRBV21-1 to TRBJ2-7; the listed D gene, TRBD1, was not tested against the DNA. TRBV21-1 has pseudogene status. This CDR3 is 12 amino acids long. In DNA form, the CDR3 reads TGTGCCAGCAGCAAATATCGTATGAAGGGGAACTTC. It encodes CASSKYRMKGNF.

This clone has a single count. This chain links TRBV7-2 with TRBJ1-6; D may be TRBD1 (5 bases). Trimming cost V 4 bases and J 11 bases, with 12 bases left between them. The CDR3 length is 13 residues. Germline V lookup: CDR1 SGHTA, CDR2 FQGNSA. The CDR3 DNA reads as TGTGCCAGCAGCTCCGGGACGCGGACACCCCTCCACTTT. Residues: CASSSGTRTPLHF. The full variable domain, completed using reference TRBV7-2 and TRBJ1-6, is GAGVSQSPSNKVTEKGKDVELRCDPISGHTALYWYRQSLGQGLEFLIYFQGNSAPDKSGLPSDRFSAERTGGSVSTLTIQRTQQEDSAVYLCASSSGTRTPLHFGNGTRLTVT.

The chain is built from TRBV6-2 or TRBV6-3 and TRBJ2-1; 7 bases line up with TRBD1. The CDR3 is 15 residues long. From germline, CDR1 is MNHEY and CDR2 SVGEGT. V shed 4 bases, J shed 2 bases, and the junction held 5 bases outside the gene matches. In nucleotides, the CDR3 is TGTGCCAGCAGTTTTTTCGGGACAGCCTACAATGAGCAGTTCTTC. It is translated as CASSFFGTAYNEQFF.

The chain combines TRBV10-3 with TRBJ1-6; tentative D call: TRBD1 (5 bases). V lost 0 bases, J lost 4 bases, and 13 bases lay in between. Germline V gene data show CDR1 as ENHRY and CDR2 as SYGVKD. CDR3 size: 17 residues. CDR3 residues: CAISESFQGTYNSPLHF. The CDR3 DNA follows: TGTGCCATCAGTGAGTCTTTCCAGGGTACATATAATTCACCCCTCCACTTT.

The chain uses TRBV29-1 and TRBJ1-1; D uncertain. Germline-derived CDR1 and CDR2 are SQVTM and ANQGSEA. This CDR3 region has 13 residues. Deletions cut 3 bases from V and 0 bases from J, with 8 bases between. DNA of the CDR3: TGCAGCGTTGATAGGCAGTTGAACACTGAAGCTTTCTTT. Its protein product is CSVDRQLNTEAFF.

The gene calls are TRBV7-9 and TRBJ1-6; D is unclear. V lost 1 base to trimming and J lost 10 bases, with 11 bases between them. This CDR3 is 14 amino acids long. Germline V gives CDR1 SEHNR, CDR2 FQNEAQ (reference sequence). The DNA of the CDR3 is TGTGCCAGCAGCTTAGACGGGGTTGGGTCACCCCTCCACTTT. This translates into CASSLDGVGSPLHF. Supplemented by reference TRBV7-9 and TRBJ1-6, the full variable domain reads DTGVSQNPRHKITKRGQNVTFRCDPISEHNRLYWYRQTLGQGPEFLTYFQNEAQLEKSRLLSDRFSAERPKGSFSTLEIQRTEQGDSAMYLCASSLDGVGSPLHFGNGTRLTVT.

V gene TRBV6-4 combines with J gene TRBJ2-7; no reliable D call. The CDR3 sequence is 15 residues long. CDR1 is MRHNA, CDR2 SNTAGT, per germline. The ends were cut back, 10 bases at V and 2 bases at J, with 21 bases in the middle. Written as DNA, the CDR3 is TGTGCCATCCGGGTCGGGTCCGCCTTAACCTACGAGCAGTACTTC. Protein sequence: CAIRVGSALTYEQYF.

The gene calls are TRBV7-9 and TRBJ2-2, with TRBD2 identical over 10 bases. The V segment lost 5 bases and the J segment 4 bases; nucleotides outside the gene matches: 10. CDR3 length equals 17 residues. Germline values: CDR1 SEHNR, CDR2 FQNEAQ (reference sequence). This chain's CDR3 is CASSPRLLAGVTGELFF. In nucleotides, the CDR3 is TGTGCCAGCAGCCCCAGATTGCTAGCGGGGGTCACCGGGGAGCTGTTTTTT.

V usage is TRBV2 and J usage is TRBJ1-1, with D perhaps matching TRBD1 (5 bases). Germline V CDR1 and CDR2: SNHLY, FYNNEI. With 9 bases removed from V and 1 base from J, the gap between germline ends came to 24 bases. The CDR3 is made up of 17 amino acids. The CDR3, as DNA: TGTGCCAGAATCCTAAGAGGGAGGGACCCATCGAACACTGAAGCTTTCTTT. It encodes CARILRGRDPSNTEAFF.

The CDR3 here is CASSLNEGENIQYF. In DNA, the CDR3 is TGTGCCAGCAGCTTGAACGAGGGGGAGAACATTCAGTACTTC. The chain joins TRBV7-3 to TRBJ2-4; weak D call: TRBD1 (6 bases). Germline assignment: CDR1 SGHTA and CDR2 FQGTGA. Trimming shortened V by 3 bases and J by 7 bases, and 13 bases separated the two germline ends. CDR3 size: 14 residues.